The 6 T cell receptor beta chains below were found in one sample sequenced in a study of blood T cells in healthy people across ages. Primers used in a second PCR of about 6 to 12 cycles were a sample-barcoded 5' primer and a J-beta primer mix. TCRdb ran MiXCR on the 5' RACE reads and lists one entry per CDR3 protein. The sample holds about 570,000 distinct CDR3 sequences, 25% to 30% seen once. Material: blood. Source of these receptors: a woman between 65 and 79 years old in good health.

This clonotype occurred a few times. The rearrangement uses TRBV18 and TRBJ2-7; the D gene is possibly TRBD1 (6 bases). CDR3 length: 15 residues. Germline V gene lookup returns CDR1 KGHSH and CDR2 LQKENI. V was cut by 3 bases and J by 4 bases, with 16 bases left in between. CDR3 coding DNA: TGTGCCAGCTCACCGAATCCGGGACAAGAGTACGAGCAGTACTTC. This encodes CASSPNPGQEYEQYF. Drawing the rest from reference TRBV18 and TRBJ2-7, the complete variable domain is NAGVMQNPRHLVRRRGQEARLRCSPMKGHSHVYWYRQLPEEGLKFMVYLQKENIIDESGMPKERFSAEFPKEGPSILRIQQVVRGDSAAYFCASSPNPGQEYEQYFGPGTRLTVT.

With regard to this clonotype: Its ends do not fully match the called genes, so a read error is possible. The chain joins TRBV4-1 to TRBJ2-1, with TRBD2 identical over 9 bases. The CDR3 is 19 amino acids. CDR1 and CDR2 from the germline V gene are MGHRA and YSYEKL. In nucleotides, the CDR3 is TGCGCCAGCAGCCTCTCCCCCTTAGCGGGGGCCGTCTCCTACAATGGGCAGTTCTTC. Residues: CASSLSPLAGAVSYNGQFF.

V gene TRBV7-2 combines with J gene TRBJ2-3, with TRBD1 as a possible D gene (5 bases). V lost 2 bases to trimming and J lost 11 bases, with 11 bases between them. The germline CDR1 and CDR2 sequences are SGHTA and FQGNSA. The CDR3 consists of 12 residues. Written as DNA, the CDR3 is TGTGCCAGCAGCTTAAGGCAGGGTAGGCAGTATTTT. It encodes CASSLRQGRQYF.

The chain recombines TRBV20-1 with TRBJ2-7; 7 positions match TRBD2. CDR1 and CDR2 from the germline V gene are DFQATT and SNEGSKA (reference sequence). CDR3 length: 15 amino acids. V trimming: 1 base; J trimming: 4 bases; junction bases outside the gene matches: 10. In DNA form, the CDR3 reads TGCAGTGCTAGAGGCCGGGGGGACTATTCTTACGAGCAGTACTTC. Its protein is CSARGRGDYSYEQYF.

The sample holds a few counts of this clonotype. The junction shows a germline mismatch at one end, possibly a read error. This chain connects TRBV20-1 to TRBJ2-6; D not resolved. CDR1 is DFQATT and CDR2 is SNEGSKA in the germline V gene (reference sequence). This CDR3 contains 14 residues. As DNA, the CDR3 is TGCAGTGCTGGAGATAACAAGGGGGCCAACGTCCTGACTTTC. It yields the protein CSAGDNKGANVLTF.

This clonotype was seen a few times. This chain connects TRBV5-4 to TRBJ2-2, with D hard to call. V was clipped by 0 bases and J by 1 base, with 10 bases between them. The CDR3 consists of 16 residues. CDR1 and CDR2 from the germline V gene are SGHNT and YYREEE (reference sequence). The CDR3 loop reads CASSLGSMKNTGELFF. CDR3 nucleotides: TGTGCCAGCAGCTTGGGAAGCATGAAGAACACCGGGGAGCTGTTTTTT.